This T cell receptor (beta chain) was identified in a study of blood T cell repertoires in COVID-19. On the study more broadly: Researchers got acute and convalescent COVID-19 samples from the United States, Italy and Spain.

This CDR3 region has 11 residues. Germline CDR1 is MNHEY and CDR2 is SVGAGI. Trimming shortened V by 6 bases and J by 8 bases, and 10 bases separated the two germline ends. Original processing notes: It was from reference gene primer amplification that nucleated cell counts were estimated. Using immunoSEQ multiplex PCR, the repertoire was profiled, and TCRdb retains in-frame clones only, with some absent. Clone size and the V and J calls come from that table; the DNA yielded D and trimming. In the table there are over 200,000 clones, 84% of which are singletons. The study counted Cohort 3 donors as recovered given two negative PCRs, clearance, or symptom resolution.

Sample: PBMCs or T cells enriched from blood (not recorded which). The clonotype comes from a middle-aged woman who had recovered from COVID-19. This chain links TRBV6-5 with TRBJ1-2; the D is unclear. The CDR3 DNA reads TGTGCCAGCAGGGGAGGCGTGGGCTACACCTTC. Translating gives CASRGGVGYTF.